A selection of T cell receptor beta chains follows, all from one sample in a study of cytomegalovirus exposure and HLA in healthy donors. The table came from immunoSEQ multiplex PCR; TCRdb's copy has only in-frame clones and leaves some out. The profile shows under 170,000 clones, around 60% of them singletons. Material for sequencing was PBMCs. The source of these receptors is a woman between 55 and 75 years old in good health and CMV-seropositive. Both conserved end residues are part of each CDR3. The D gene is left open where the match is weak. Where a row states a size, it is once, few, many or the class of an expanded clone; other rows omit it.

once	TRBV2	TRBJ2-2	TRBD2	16	CASSERPGGSDGELFF	TGTGCCAGCAGTGAACGGCCCGGGGGGAGTGACGGGGAGCTGTTTTTT
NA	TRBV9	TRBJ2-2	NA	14	CASSVDGVTGELFF	TGTGCCAGCAGCGTAGATGGAGTAACCGGGGAGCTGTTTTTT
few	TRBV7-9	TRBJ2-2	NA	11	CASSFAGELFF	TGTGCCAGCAGCTTCGCCGGGGAGCTGTTTTTT
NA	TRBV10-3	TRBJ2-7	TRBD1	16	CAISEYVAGTGSEQYF	TGTGCCATCAGTGAGTACGTGGCCGGGACAGGGTCCGAGCAGTACTTC
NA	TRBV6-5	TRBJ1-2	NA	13	CASSYSPPGGYTF	TGTGCCAGCAGTTACAGCCCTCCGGGTGGCTACACCTTC
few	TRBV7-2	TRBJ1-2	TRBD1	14	CASSVSTGWSGYTF	TGTGCCAGCAGCGTGTCGACAGGGTGGAGTGGCTACACCTTC
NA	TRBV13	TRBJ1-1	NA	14	CASTGGNPNTEAFF	TGTGCCAGCACCGGAGGGAATCCGAACACTGAAGCTTTCTTT
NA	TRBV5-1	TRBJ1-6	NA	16	CASSDGAGRVGSPLHF	TGCGCCAGCAGCGACGGAGCGGGGAGAGTCGGCTCACCCCTCCACTTT
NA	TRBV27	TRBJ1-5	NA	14	CASSFGGVHQPQHF	TGTGCCAGCAGTTTCGGGGGGGTGCATCAGCCCCAGCATTTT
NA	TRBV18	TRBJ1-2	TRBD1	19	CASSPYIDYLTGLLYGYTF	TGTGCCAGCTCACCTTATATCGACTATCTGACAGGGTTACTCTATGGCTACACCTTC
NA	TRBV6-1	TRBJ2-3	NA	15	CASSFAGANADTQYF	TGTGCCAGCAGCTTCGCGGGGGCAAACGCAGATACGCAGTATTTT
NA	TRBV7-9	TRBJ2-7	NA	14	CASSFPGLDYEQYF	TGTGCCAGCAGCTTTCCAGGGTTGGACTACGAGCAGTACTTC
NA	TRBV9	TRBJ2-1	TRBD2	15	CASSVRLAGYNEQFF	TGTGCCAGCAGCGTAAGACTAGCGGGATACAATGAGCAGTTCTTC
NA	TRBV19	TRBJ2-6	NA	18	CASSSARTRGSGANVLTF	TGTGCCAGTAGTTCTGCCCGCACCCGAGGTTCGGGGGCCAACGTCCTGACTTTC
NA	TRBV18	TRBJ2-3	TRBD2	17	CASSPLGTSGITDTQYF	TGTGCCAGCTCACCTCTTGGGACTAGCGGGATCACAGATACGCAGTATTTT
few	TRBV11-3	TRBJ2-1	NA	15	CASSLGQGSYNEQFF	TGTGCCAGCAGCTTAGGGCAGGGCTCCTACAATGAGCAGTTCTTC
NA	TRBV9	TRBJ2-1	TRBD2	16	CASSFGTSGGDNEQFF	TGTGCCAGCAGCTTCGGGACTAGCGGGGGGGACAATGAGCAGTTCTTC
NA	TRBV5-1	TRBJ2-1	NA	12	CASSIIANEQFF	TGCGCCAGCAGCATAATAGCTAATGAGCAGTTCTTC
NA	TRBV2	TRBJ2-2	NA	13	CASSDRETGELFF	TGTGCCAGCAGTGATAGAGAAACCGGGGAGCTGTTTTTT
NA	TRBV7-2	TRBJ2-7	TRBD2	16	CASSLVPTGGGSEQYF	TGTGCCAGCAGCTTAGTCCCTACGGGGGGAGGGTCCGAGCAGTACTTC
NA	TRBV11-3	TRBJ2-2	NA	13	CASSAHRTGELFF	TGTGCCAGCAGCGCTCACAGGACCGGGGAGCTGTTTTTT
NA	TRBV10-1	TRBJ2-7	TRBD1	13	CANRQGYIHEQYF	TGCGCCAATCGACAGGGGTATATCCACGAGCAGTACTTC
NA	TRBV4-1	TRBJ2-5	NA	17	CASSQGLVRGLAETQYF	TGCGCCAGCAGCCAAGGCCTAGTTCGAGGGCTAGCAGAGACCCAGTACTTC
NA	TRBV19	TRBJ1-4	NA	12	CASIGGVGKLFF	TGTGCCAGTATCGGCGGTGTCGGAAAACTGTTTTTT
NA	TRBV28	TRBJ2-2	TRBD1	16	CASSLWGQANTGELFF	TGTGCCAGCAGTTTATGGGGACAGGCCAACACCGGGGAGCTGTTTTTT